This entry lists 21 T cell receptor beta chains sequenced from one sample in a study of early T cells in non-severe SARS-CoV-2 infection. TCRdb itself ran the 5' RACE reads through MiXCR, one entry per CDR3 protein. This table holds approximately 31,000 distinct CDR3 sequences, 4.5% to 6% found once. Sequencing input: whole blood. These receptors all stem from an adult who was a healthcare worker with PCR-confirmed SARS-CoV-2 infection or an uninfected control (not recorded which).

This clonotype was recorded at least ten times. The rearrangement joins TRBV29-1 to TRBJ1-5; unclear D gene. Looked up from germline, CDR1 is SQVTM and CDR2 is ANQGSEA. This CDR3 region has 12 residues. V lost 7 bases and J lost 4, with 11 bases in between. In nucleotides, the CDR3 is TGCAGCGCAGCGACTGGAAATCAGCCCCAGCATTTT. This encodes CSAATGNQPQHF.

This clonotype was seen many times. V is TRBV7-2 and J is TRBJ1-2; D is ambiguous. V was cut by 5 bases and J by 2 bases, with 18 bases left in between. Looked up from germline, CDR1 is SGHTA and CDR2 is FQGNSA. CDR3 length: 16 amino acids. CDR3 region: CASSPGGWADNYGYTF. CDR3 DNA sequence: TGTGCCAGCAGCCCAGGTGGTTGGGCGGACAACTATGGCTACACCTTC.

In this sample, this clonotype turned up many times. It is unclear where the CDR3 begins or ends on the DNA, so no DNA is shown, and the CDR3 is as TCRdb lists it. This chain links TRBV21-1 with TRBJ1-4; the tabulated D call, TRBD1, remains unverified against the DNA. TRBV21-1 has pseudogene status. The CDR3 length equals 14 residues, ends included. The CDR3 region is CASFSTGQMKNCFF.

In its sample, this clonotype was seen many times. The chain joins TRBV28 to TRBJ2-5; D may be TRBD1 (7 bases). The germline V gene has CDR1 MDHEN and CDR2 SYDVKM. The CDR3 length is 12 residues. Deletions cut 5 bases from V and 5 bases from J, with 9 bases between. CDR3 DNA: TGTGCCAGCAGTGGAGGGGGCGAGACCCAGTACTTC. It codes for CASSGGGETQYF.

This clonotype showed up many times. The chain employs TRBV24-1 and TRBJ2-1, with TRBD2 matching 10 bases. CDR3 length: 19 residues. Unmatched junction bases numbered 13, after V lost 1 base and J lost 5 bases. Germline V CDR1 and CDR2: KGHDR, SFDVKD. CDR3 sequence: CATSDFELAGKVRHNEQFF. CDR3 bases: TGTGCCACCAGTGATTTCGAACTAGCGGGAAAGGTGAGGCACAATGAGCAGTTCTTC.

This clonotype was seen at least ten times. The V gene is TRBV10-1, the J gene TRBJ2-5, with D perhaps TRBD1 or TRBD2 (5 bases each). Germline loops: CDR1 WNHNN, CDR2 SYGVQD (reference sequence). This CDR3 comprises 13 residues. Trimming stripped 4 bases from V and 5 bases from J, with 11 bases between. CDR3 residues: CASSGGVGETQYF. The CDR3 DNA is TGCGCCAGCAGTGGAGGGGTAGGGGAGACCCAGTACTTC.

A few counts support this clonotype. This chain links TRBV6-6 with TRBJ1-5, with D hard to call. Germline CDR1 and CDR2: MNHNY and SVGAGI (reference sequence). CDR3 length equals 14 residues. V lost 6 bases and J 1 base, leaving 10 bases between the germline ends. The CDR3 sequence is CASSLDGSNQPQHF. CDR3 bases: TGTGCCAGCAGCCTGGACGGAAGCAATCAGCCCCAGCATTTT.

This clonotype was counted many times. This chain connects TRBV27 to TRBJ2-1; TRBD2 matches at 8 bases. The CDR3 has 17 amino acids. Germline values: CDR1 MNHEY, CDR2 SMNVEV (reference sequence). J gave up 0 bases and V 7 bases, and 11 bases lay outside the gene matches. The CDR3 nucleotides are TGTGCCAGCACCCGGAGCGCAGGGACTAGCTCCTACAATGAGCAGTTCTTC. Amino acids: CASTRSAGTSSYNEQFF.

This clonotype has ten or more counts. The CDR3, as DNA: TGCGCCAGCAGCCGGGGTAGGGAAGAGACCCAGTACTTC. This translates into CASSRGREETQYF. J is TRBJ2-5 and V is TRBV4-1; D gene unclear. The CDR3 contains 13 residues. The V gene lost 4 bases and the J gene lost 3 bases, with 9 bases spanning the gap. The germline V gene encodes CDR1 MGHRA and CDR2 YSYEKL.

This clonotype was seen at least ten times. CDR3: CASSERIGREETQYF. CDR3 DNA: TGTGCCAGCAGTGAGAGAATCGGCAGGGAAGAGACCCAGTACTTC. V usage is TRBV2 and J usage is TRBJ2-5, with TRBD1 as a possible D gene (5 bases). The V gene lost 3 bases and the J gene lost 3 bases, with 14 bases spanning the gap. Germline CDR1 SNHLY, CDR2 FYNNEI. The CDR3 length is 15 residues.

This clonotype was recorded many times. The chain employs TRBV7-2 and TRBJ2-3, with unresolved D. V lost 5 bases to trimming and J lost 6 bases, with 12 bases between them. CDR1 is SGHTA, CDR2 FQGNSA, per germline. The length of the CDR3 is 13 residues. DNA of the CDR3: TGTGCCAGCAGCCTTAGACGGACCGATACGCAGTATTTT. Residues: CASSLRRTDTQYF.

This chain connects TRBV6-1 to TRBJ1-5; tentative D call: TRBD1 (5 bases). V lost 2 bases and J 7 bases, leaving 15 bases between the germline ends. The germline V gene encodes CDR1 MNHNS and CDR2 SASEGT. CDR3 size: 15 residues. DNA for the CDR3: TGTGCCAGCAGTGAAAGAGGCGGGGCTGGACAGCCCCAGCATTTT. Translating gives CASSERGGAGQPQHF.

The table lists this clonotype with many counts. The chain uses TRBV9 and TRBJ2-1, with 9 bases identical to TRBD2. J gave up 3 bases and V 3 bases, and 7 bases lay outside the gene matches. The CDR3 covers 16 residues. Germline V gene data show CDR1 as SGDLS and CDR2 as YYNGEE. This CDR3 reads CASSADSGSSYNEQFF. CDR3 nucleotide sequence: TGTGCCAGCAGCGCGGATAGCGGGAGCAGCTACAATGAGCAGTTCTTC.

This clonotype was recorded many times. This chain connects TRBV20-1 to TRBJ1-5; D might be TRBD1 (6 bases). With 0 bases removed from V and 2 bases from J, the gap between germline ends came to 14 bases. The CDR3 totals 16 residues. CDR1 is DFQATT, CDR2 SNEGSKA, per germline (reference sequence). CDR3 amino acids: CSARDNRDFGNQPQHF. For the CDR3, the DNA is TGCAGTGCTAGAGATAACAGGGATTTCGGCAATCAGCCCCAGCATTTT.

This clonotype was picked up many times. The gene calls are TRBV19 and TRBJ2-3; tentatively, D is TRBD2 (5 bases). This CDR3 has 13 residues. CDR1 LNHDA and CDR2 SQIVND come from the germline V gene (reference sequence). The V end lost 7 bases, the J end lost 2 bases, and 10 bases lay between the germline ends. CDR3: CASTAEDTDTQYF. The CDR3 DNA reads TGTGCCAGTACGGCGGAGGACACAGATACGCAGTATTTT.

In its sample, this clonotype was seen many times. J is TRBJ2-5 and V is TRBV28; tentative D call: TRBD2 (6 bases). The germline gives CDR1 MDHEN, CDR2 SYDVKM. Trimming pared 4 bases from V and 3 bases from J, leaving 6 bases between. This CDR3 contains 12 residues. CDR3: CASSSGEETQYF. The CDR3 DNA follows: TGTGCCAGCAGTTCGGGAGAAGAGACCCAGTACTTC.

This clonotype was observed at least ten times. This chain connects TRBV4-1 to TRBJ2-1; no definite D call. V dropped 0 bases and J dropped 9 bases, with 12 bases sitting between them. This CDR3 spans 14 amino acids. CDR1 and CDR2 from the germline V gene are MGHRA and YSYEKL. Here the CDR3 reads CASSQEDPLSEQFF. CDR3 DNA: TGCGCCAGCAGCCAAGAGGACCCTTTGAGTGAGCAGTTCTTC.

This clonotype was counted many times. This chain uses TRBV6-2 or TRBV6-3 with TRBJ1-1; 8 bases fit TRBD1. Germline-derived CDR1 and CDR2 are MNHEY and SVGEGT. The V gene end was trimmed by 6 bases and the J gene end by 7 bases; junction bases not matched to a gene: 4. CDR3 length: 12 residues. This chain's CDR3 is CASSPGTGEAFF. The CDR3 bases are TGTGCCAGCAGCCCCGGGACAGGTGAAGCTTTCTTT.

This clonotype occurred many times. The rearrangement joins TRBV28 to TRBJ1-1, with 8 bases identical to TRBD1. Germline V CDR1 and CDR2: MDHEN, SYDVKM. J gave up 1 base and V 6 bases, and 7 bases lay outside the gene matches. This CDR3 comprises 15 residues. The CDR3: CASRLYGQGNTEAFF. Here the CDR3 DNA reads TGTGCCAGCAGGCTTTATGGACAGGGGAACACTGAAGCTTTCTTT.

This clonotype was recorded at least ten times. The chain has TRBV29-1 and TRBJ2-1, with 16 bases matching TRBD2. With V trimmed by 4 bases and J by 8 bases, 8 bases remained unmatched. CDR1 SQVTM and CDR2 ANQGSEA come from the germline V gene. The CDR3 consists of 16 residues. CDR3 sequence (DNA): TGCAGCGTTGGTGGGACTAGCGGGAGGGCAAACGATGAGCAGTTCTTC. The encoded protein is CSVGGTSGRANDEQFF.

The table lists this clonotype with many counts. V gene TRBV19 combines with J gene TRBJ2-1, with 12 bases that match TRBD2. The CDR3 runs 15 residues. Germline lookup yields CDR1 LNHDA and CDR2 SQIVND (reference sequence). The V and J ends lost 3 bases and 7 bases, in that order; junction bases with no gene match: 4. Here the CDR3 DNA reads TGTGCCAGTAGTATGCTAGCGGGAGGGACTAATGAGCAGTTCTTC. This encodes CASSMLAGGTNEQFF. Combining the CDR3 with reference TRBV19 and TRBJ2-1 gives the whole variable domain DGGITQSPKYLFRKEGQNVTLSCEQNLNHDAMYWYRQDPGQGLRLIYYSQIVNDFQKGDIAEGYSVSREKKESFPLTVTSAQKNPTAFYLCASSMLAGGTNEQFFGPGTRLTVL.